The clone carrying this T cell receptor (beta chain) has more than one count but fewer than ten. Its specificity is unknown. The germline V gene encodes CDR1 DFQATT and CDR2 SNEGSKA (reference sequence). The CDR3 totals 15 residues. Trimming at V came to 5 bases and at J to 4 bases, leaving 13 bases not matched to a gene. The data belong to a study of T cells in Graves' hyperthyroidism and ophthalmopathy. Points from the study as a whole: Most clonotypes expanded in the thyroid (above 0.001) were also present in blood. A model using 13 V-J features told ophthalmopathy apart from stable hyperthyroidism.

RNA transcripts gave rise to amplified TCR beta CDR3 regions. Researchers ran a first-round RT-PCR on the TCR CDR3 using the HTBI primer set. TCRdb ran MiXCR on the multiplex PCR reads and lists one entry per CDR3 protein. In the table there are about 420,000 distinct CDR3 sequences, more than 15% of which are singletons. Stable hyperthyroidism: no ophthalmopathy progression over 18 months of follow-up. The study excluded patients with uncontrolled infection, other autoimmune disease, pregnancy or lactation. The chain is built from TRBV20-1 and TRBJ2-7; 8 nucleotides agree with TRBD2. Sequencing was performed on blood. The TCR originated in a woman between 18 and 29 years old with Graves' hyperthyroidism. CDR3: CSAENPGTSLYEQYF. The CDR3, as DNA: TGCAGTGCTGAAAACCCCGGGACTAGTCTATACGAGCAGTACTTC.